This TCR beta chain derives from a study of T cell repertoires in ileal Crohn's disease. Overall study: Postoperative therapy was given to about half: 10 to 12 thiopurines, some 18 anti-TNF agents. Study-level results: All patients with clonality above 26.8% had endoscopic recurrence. Compared with non-smokers, active smokers at surgery showed more clonal expansions.

Germline assignment: CDR1 MDHEN and CDR2 SYDVKM. There are 17 residues in the CDR3. The J segment lost 4 bases and the V segment lost 1 base, leaving 7 bases of the junction unmatched. Notes on this clone: Its matching antigen is unknown.

Measured with immunoSEQ multiplex PCR; TCRdb has only the in-frame clones, and not every one. The profile shows roughly 7,000 clones, 92% of them singletons. J is TRBJ2-3 and V is TRBV28; 11 bases match TRBD2. Sequencing used ileal tissue. The source of this sequence is an adult with Crohn's disease. The DNA for the CDR3 is TGTGCCAGCAGTTTATTACTAGCGGGAGATCAGGCAGATACGCAGTATTTT. This sequence encodes CASSLLLAGDQADTQYF.